This entry describes one TCR beta chain. Its antigen is currently unknown. The PCR ran on 60 Vbeta and 13 Jbeta primers. In the source study's methods: The count from a later analysis was about 80 million unique TCR beta chains, around 11 million of them shared. The table came from immunoSEQ multiplex PCR; TCRdb's copy has only in-frame clones and leaves some out. V, J and clone size reflect that table, while D and trimming were determined from the DNA. The sample lists tens of thousands of clones, about four fifths seen once, with about 8.2% in the top ten. This sample was included in a study of cytomegalovirus exposure and HLA in healthy donors. Notes on the study in general: Previous analysis showed most TCR beta V segments were productive about 87% or about 30% of the time. Among TCR sequences, most were rare, though some public TCRs appeared in many donors.

This receptor was taken from a woman aged 40 to 50 in good health and CMV-seropositive. The sequencing sample was made of PBMCs.

The CDR3: CASSLVRGGPQETQYF. CDR3 in DNA: TGCGCCAGCAGCTTGGTGCGGGGGGGCCCCCAAGAGACCCAGTACTTC. The chain is built from TRBV5-1 and TRBJ2-5, with TRBD2 identical over 9 bases. Germline V gene sequence: CDR1 SGHRS, CDR2 YFSETQ. CDR3 length equals 16 residues. J gave up 1 base and V 0 bases, and 4 bases lay outside the gene matches. The full variable domain, completed using reference TRBV5-1 and TRBJ2-5, is KAGVTQTPRYLIKTRGQQVTLSCSPISGHRSVSWYQQTPGQGLQFLFEYFSETQRNKGNFPGRFSGRQFSNSRSEMNVSTLELGDSALYLCASSLVRGGPQETQYFGPGTRLLVL.